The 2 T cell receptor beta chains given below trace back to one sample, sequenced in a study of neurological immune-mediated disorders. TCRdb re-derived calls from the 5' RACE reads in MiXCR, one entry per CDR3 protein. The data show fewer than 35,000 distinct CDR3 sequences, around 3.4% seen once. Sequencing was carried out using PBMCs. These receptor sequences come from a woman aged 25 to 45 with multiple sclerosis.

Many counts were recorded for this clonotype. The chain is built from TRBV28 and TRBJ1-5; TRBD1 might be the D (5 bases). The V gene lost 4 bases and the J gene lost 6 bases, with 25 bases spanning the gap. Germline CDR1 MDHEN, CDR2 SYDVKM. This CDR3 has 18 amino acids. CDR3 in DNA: TGTGCCAGCAGTTCGGTCAGGTCGTGGGGAGGGACGGGTCAGCCCCAGCATTTT. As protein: CASSSVRSWGGTGQPQHF.

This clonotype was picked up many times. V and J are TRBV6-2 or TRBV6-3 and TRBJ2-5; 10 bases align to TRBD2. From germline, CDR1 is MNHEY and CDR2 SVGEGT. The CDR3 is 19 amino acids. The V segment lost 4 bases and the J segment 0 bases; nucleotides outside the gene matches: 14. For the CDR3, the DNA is TGTGCCAGCAGTTCTCCCCAAGCCCTAGCGGGAGAGTACCAAGAGACCCAGTACTTC. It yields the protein CASSSPQALAGEYQETQYF.